These 31 T cell receptor beta chains were sequenced from one sample in a study of CD8 T cells in Susac syndrome. When the RNA was reverse transcribed, random hexamers were used with an input of roughly 0.45 to 1 ug. TCRdb ran MiXCR on the immunoSEQ multiplex PCR reads and lists one entry per CDR3 protein. The data show about 76,000 distinct CDR3 sequences, approximately 93% seen once. The sample consisted of CD8+ T cells from PBMCs. The source is a human donor with Susac syndrome.

This chain uses TRBV13 with TRBJ2-7; unclear D gene. Trimming pared 2 bases from V and 2 bases from J, leaving 10 bases between. The V gene's germline CDR1 is PRHDT and CDR2 FYEKMQ (reference sequence). This CDR3 has 14 amino acids. CDR3 protein: CASSLTAPTYEQYF. CDR3 in DNA: TGTGCCAGCAGCTTAACGGCGCCTACCTACGAGCAGTACTTC.

The genes are TRBV2 and TRBJ1-2; no firm D call. The V gene lost 10 bases and the J gene lost 8 bases, with 11 bases spanning the gap. The CDR3 consists of 10 residues. CDR1 SNHLY and CDR2 FYNNEI come from the germline V gene. This CDR3 reads CATENRGYTF. CDR3 nucleotide sequence: TGTGCCACGGAGAATCGGGGCTACACCTTC.

This chain links TRBV12-3 or TRBV12-4 with TRBJ2-1, with 10 bases that match TRBD2. J lost 1 base, V lost 2 bases, and 2 bases had no gene match. CDR3 length equals 16 residues. CDR3 loop: CASSLLLAGSYNEQFF. The CDR3, as DNA: TGTGCCAGCAGTTTATTACTAGCGGGGTCCTACAATGAGCAGTTCTTC.

The chain recombines TRBV4-3 with TRBJ2-7, with D maybe TRBD2 (5 bases). The V and J ends lost 0 bases and 5 bases respectively, with 14 bases between them. The CDR3 extends over 15 amino acids. Germline V CDR1 and CDR2: LGHNA, YSLEER. CDR3: CASSQDVRRANEQYF. CDR3 nucleotides: TGCGCCAGCAGCCAAGATGTCAGGCGGGCTAACGAGCAGTACTTC.

The chain employs TRBV2 and TRBJ2-3; 9 bases align to TRBD2. CDR3 length equals 16 residues. V trimming: 5 bases; J trimming: 1 base; junction bases outside the gene matches: 7. Looked up from germline, CDR1 is SNHLY and CDR2 is FYNNEI. The CDR3 loop is CASSKLTSGRTDTQYF. The CDR3 nucleotides are TGTGCCAGCAGTAAATTGACTAGCGGCCGCACAGATACGCAGTATTTT.

J is TRBJ2-5 and V is TRBV7-9; weak D call: TRBD2 (6 bases). The CDR3 contains 15 residues. Germline V lookup: CDR1 SEHNR, CDR2 FQNEAQ (reference sequence). V lost 5 bases to trimming and J lost 0 bases, with 13 bases between them. In DNA, the CDR3 is TGTGCCAGCAGCACGATACGGGGGTACCAAGAGACCCAGTACTTC. It codes for CASSTIRGYQETQYF.

This clonotype was seen once. The chain joins TRBV7-2 to TRBJ2-7; maybe TRBD1 (7 bases). Germline loops: CDR1 SGHTA, CDR2 FQGNSA. CDR3 size: 13 residues. V lost 5 bases and J 5 bases, leaving 13 bases between the germline ends. The DNA of the CDR3 is TGTGCCAGCAGCATGACAGGGAGGCACGAGCAGTACTTC. Translation: CASSMTGRHEQYF.

The chain carries TRBV12-3 or TRBV12-4 and TRBJ2-1, with TRBD2 identical over 9 bases. The V gene end was trimmed by 5 bases and the J gene end by 1 base; junction bases not matched to a gene: 3. The CDR3 contains 15 residues. In nucleotides, the CDR3 is TGTGCCAGCAGTCACACTAGCGGGTCCTACAATGAGCAGTTCTTC. Amino acid sequence: CASSHTSGSYNEQFF.

A word on this clonotype: Its ends do not fully match the called genes, so a read error is possible. The chain combines TRBV7-9 with TRBJ2-2; 7 bases align to TRBD2. From germline, CDR1 is SEHNR and CDR2 FQNEAQ (reference sequence). The CDR3 length is 15 residues. CDR3 nucleotides: TGTGCCAGCAGCCCGAGGGGAGGGAACGCCGGGGAGCTGTTTTTT. The encoded protein is CASSPRGGNAGELFF.

The table lists this clonotype with a few counts. The chain recombines TRBV5-1 with TRBJ1-5; 7 nucleotides agree with TRBD1. The length of the CDR3 is 14 residues. Germline trimming cut 4 bases from V and 5 bases from J; bases unmatched to any gene: 6. CDR1 is SGHRS and CDR2 is YFSETQ in the germline V gene. The CDR3: CASSPGTADQPQHF. In nucleotides, the CDR3 is TGCGCCAGCAGCCCAGGGACAGCCGATCAGCCCCAGCATTTT. Full variable domain (remainder filled in from reference TRBV5-1 and TRBJ1-5): KAGVTQTPRYLIKTRGQQVTLSCSPISGHRSVSWYQQTPGQGLQFLFEYFSETQRNKGNFPGRFSGRQFSNSRSEMNVSTLELGDSALYLCASSPGTADQPQHFGDGTRLSIL.

V usage is TRBV24-1 and J usage is TRBJ2-1; TRBD2 matches at 8 bases. J gave up 0 bases and V 3 bases, and 3 bases lay outside the gene matches. The CDR3 sequence is 16 residues long. CDR1 is KGHDR and CDR2 is SFDVKD in the germline V gene. The CDR3 DNA reads TGTGCCACCAGTGATCCAGCGGGAGACTCCTACAATGAGCAGTTCTTC. Translated: CATSDPAGDSYNEQFF.

The chain combines TRBV5-1 with TRBJ2-7, with TRBD1 matching 9 bases. Trimming took 4 bases from V and 1 from J; bases not matched to a gene: 9. Germline V gene lookup returns CDR1 SGHRS and CDR2 YFSETQ. The CDR3 sequence is 16 residues long. As DNA, the CDR3 is TGCGCCAGCAGCCTCACCGGGACAGGGTCTTCCTACGAGCAGTACTTC. Residues: CASSLTGTGSSYEQYF.

The chain recombines TRBV12-3 or TRBV12-4 with TRBJ2-1; TRBD2 matches at 7 bases. CDR3 length: 16 residues. The V and J ends lost 5 bases and 0 bases, in that order; junction bases with no gene match: 7. CDR3 amino acids: CASSGLVQSSYNEQFF. The DNA of the CDR3 is TGTGCCAGCAGTGGACTAGTCCAAAGCTCCTACAATGAGCAGTTCTTC.

V is TRBV20-1 and J is TRBJ2-6; D call uncertain. The CDR3 consists of 16 residues. The V end lost 0 bases, the J end lost 0 bases, and 9 bases lay between the germline ends. Germline-derived CDR1 and CDR2 are DFQATT and SNEGSKA (reference sequence). The CDR3 sequence is CSARDQTHSGANVLTF. For the CDR3, the DNA is TGCAGTGCTAGAGACCAAACCCACTCTGGGGCCAACGTCCTGACTTTC.

The chain has TRBV2 and TRBJ2-3, with 9 bases that match TRBD2. In germline, CDR1 is SNHLY, CDR2 FYNNEI. With 6 bases clipped from V and 3 bases from J, the junction kept 13 bases outside the gene matches. This CDR3 is 17 amino acids long. The CDR3 loop is CASSQGGGALATDTQYF. The CDR3, as DNA: TGTGCCAGCAGCCAGGGCGGGGGGGCCCTCGCGACAGATACGCAGTATTTT.

The chain uses TRBV20-1 and TRBJ1-5, with a tentative D call TRBD1 (6 bases). With 1 base removed from V and 3 bases from J, the gap between germline ends came to 10 bases. The CDR3 spans 14 residues. Germline CDR1 reads DFQATT; CDR2 reads SNEGSKA (reference sequence). The CDR3 sequence is CSARGNRANQPQHF. The CDR3 coding sequence is TGCAGTGCTAGAGGTAACAGGGCCAATCAGCCCCAGCATTTT.

V is TRBV30 and J is TRBJ2-5; D not resolved. V gave up 1 base and J gave up 4 bases, with 4 bases separating them. The CDR3 is 11 residues long. CDR1 is GTSNPN, CDR2 SVGIG, per germline (reference sequence). This CDR3 reads CAWSETETQYF. CDR3 in DNA: TGTGCCTGGAGTGAAACAGAGACCCAGTACTTC.

The chain recombines TRBV13 with TRBJ1-2, with 9 bases lining up with TRBD1. The V and J ends lost 0 bases and 3 bases, in that order; junction bases with no gene match: 2. This CDR3 has 15 residues. Germline V CDR1 and CDR2: PRHDT, FYEKMQ (reference sequence). The CDR3 region is CASSLGDRGDYGYTF. The CDR3 DNA reads TGTGCCAGCAGCTTAGGCGACAGGGGGGACTATGGCTACACCTTC.

V and J are TRBV7-9 and TRBJ1-2; D not certain. Trimming left V 5 bases short and J 2 bases short, with 18 bases between. This CDR3 region has 16 residues. Germline values: CDR1 SEHNR, CDR2 FQNEAQ (reference sequence). The CDR3 region has the DNA TGTGCCAGCAGCCCCCAACGGAGGTTTGGCAACTATGGCTACACCTTC. This encodes CASSPQRRFGNYGYTF.

CDR3 bases: TGCAGTGCTAGTCACAGGGATACTGAAGCTTTCTTT. The encoded protein is CSASHRDTEAFF. The rearrangement links TRBV20-1 to TRBJ1-1; D may be TRBD1 (6 bases). This CDR3 region has 12 residues. The V gene's germline CDR1 is DFQATT and CDR2 SNEGSKA (reference sequence). Trimming left V 3 bases short and J 5 bases short, with 10 bases between.

V is TRBV7-2 and J is TRBJ2-3; D gene ambiguous. Germline CDR1 is SGHTA and CDR2 is FQGNSA. This CDR3 comprises 14 residues. V lost 8 bases and J lost 2, with 14 bases in between. The CDR3 region has the DNA TGTGCCAGCCGCTCCCGACACAACACAGATACGCAGTATTTT. Translating it yields CASRSRHNTDTQYF. The full variable domain, with the rest looked up from reference TRBV7-2 and TRBJ2-3, is GAGVSQSPSNKVTEKGKDVELRCDPISGHTALYWYRQSLGQGLEFLIYFQGNSAPDKSGLPSDRFSAERTGGSVSTLTIQRTQQEDSAVYLCASRSRHNTDTQYFGPGTRLTVL.

V usage is TRBV7-6 and J usage is TRBJ1-4, with D possibly being TRBD1 (6 bases). V was clipped by 2 bases and J by 3 bases, with 25 bases between them. This CDR3 contains 20 residues. Germline V gene sequence: CDR1 SGHVS, CDR2 FNYEAQ. The CDR3 sequence is CASSLFFGGISNQPNEKLFF. In DNA form, the CDR3 reads TGTGCCAGCAGCTTATTTTTCGGGGGCATCTCAAATCAACCTAATGAAAAACTGTTTTTT.

This clonotype came up once. The rearrangement uses TRBV28 and TRBJ1-5; 7 bases agree with TRBD1. This CDR3 region has 14 residues. Germline V gene sequence: CDR1 MDHEN, CDR2 SYDVKM. Unmatched junction bases numbered 8, after V lost 8 bases and J lost 4 bases. CDR3 sequence (DNA): TGTGCCAGCGGTATTATCAGGGGGAATCAGCCCCAGCATTTT. Protein: CASGIIRGNQPQHF.

The V gene is TRBV2, the J gene TRBJ2-5; D might be TRBD1 (5 bases). Trimming took off 6 bases at V and 4 bases at J, with 6 bases between the two ends. Per germline, CDR1 SNHLY and CDR2 FYNNEI. The CDR3 length is 11 residues. The CDR3 nucleotides read TGTGCCAGCAGGGGGCGAGAGACCCAGTACTTC. Translated: CASRGRETQYF.

This chain connects TRBV12-3 or TRBV12-4 to TRBJ1-1, with TRBD1 identical over 8 bases. The CDR3 is 14 amino acids. Losses at the gene ends were 8 bases for V and 5 bases for J; bases not matched to a gene: 10. In DNA form, the CDR3 reads TGTGCCAGCGGAGGGGGGGGACAGGAGACTGAAGCTTTCTTT. Translation: CASGGGGQETEAFF.

CDR3 in amino acids: CASSLFGPPSGQFF. DNA of the CDR3: TGTGCCAGCAGCCTTTTCGGGCCTCCTTCGGGGCAGTTCTTC. The V and J genes are TRBV14 and TRBJ2-1, with no clear D. The CDR3 sequence is 14 residues long. V was trimmed by 4 bases and J by 12 bases, leaving 19 bases between them. In germline, CDR1 is SGHDN, CDR2 FVKESK.

The chain recombines TRBV6-2 or TRBV6-3 with TRBJ1-1; maybe TRBD1 (5 bases). The CDR3 loop spans 14 amino acids. CDR1 is MNHEY and CDR2 is SVGEGT in the germline V gene. V shed 7 bases and J shed 4 bases, with 16 bases lying between them. The CDR3 spells CASILTPGGTEAFF. CDR3 DNA sequence: TGTGCCAGCATCCTCACCCCGGGGGGCACTGAAGCTTTCTTT.

The rearrangement uses TRBV2 and TRBJ1-2; D not certain. There are 13 residues in the CDR3. V was trimmed by 0 bases and J by 2 bases, leaving 4 bases between them. Per the germline V gene, CDR1 is SNHLY and CDR2 is FYNNEI. As DNA, the CDR3 is TGTGCCAGCAGTGAAGCGGGCAACTATGGCTACACCTTC. Translated: CASSEAGNYGYTF.

This sequence joins TRBV19 and TRBJ1-4, with 8 bases matching TRBD1. The J segment lost 5 bases and the V segment lost 9 bases, leaving 8 bases of the junction unmatched. Germline V gene data show CDR1 as LNHDA and CDR2 as SQIVND (reference sequence). This CDR3 is 14 amino acids long. The CDR3 loop is CASKKQGENEKLFF. Written as DNA, the CDR3 is TGTGCCAGCAAAAAACAGGGGGAAAATGAAAAACTGTTTTTT. The entire variable domain, with the rest obtained from reference TRBV19 and TRBJ1-4, is as follows: DGGITQSPKYLFRKEGQNVTLSCEQNLNHDAMYWYRQDPGQGLRLIYYSQIVNDFQKGDIAEGYSVSREKKESFPLTVTSAQKNPTAFYLCASKKQGENEKLFFGSGTQLSVL.

This clonotype was observed a single time. The rearrangement joins TRBV6-2 or TRBV6-3 to TRBJ1-5, with 7 positions matching TRBD1. Trimming removed 6 bases from V and 1 base from J; junction bases left unmatched: 6. CDR3 length: 15 residues. Germline CDR1 and CDR2: MNHEY and SVGEGT. Here the CDR3 DNA reads TGTGCCAGCAGGAAGACAGGGATCAGCAATCAGCCCCAGCATTTT. Its translation: CASRKTGISNQPQHF.

J is TRBJ2-3 and V is TRBV7-9, with D possibly matching TRBD1 (5 bases). CDR3 size: 15 residues. Germline CDR1 SEHNR, CDR2 FQNEAQ (reference sequence). V lost 2 bases, J lost 4 bases, and 13 bases lay in between. CDR3 loop: CASSLNTGSSDTQYF. In DNA form, the CDR3 reads TGTGCCAGCAGCTTAAATACAGGTTCCTCAGATACGCAGTATTTT.